This record covers a single TCR beta chain. No antigen is known for it. The data were obtained in a study of CD8 T cells in ankylosing spondylitis. Study-wide results and limits: Ankylosing spondylitis blood seemed to carry a telltale TCR beta motif made of several highly homologous variants.

Germline CDR1 reads LGHNA; CDR2 reads YNFKEQ. Germline trimming cut 4 bases from V and 1 base from J; bases unmatched to any gene: 16. The CDR3 consists of 21 residues. TCRdb analysed the 5' RACE reads with MiXCR anew, one entry per CDR3 protein. The sample shows around 890,000 distinct CDR3 sequences, 10% to 15% of them seen only once. The chain couples TRBV4-2 to TRBJ2-1, with 13 bases fitting TRBD2. The sequenced sample was blood, either unsorted or a sorted T cell fraction (not recorded which). The sequence derives from a male donor with ankylosing spondylitis. This CDR3 reads CASSLRPGLAGLGRSYNEQFF. Written as DNA, the CDR3 is TGTGCCAGCAGCCTGCGTCCGGGACTAGCGGGGCTGGGGAGATCCTACAATGAGCAGTTCTTC.